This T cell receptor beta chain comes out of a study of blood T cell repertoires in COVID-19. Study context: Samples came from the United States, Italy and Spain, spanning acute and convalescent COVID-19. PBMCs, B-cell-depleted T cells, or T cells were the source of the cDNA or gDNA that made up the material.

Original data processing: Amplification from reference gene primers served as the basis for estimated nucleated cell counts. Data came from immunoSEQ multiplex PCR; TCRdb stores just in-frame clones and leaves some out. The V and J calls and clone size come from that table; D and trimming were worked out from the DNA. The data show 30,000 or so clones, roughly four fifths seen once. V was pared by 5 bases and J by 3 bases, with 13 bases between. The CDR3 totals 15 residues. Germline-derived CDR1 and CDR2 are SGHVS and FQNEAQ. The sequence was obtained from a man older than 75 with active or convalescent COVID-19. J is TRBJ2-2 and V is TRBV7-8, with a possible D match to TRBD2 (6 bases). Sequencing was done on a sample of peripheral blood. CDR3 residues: CASSPTIADTGELFF. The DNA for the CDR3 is TGTGCCAGCAGCCCAACAATAGCGGACACCGGGGAGCTGTTTTTT. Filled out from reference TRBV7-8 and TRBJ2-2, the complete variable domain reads GAGVSQSPRYKVAKRGQDVALRCDPISGHVSLFWYQQALGQGPEFLTYFQNEAQLDKSGLPSDRFFAERPEGSVSTLKIQRTQQEDSAVYLCASSPTIADTGELFFGEGSRLTVL.